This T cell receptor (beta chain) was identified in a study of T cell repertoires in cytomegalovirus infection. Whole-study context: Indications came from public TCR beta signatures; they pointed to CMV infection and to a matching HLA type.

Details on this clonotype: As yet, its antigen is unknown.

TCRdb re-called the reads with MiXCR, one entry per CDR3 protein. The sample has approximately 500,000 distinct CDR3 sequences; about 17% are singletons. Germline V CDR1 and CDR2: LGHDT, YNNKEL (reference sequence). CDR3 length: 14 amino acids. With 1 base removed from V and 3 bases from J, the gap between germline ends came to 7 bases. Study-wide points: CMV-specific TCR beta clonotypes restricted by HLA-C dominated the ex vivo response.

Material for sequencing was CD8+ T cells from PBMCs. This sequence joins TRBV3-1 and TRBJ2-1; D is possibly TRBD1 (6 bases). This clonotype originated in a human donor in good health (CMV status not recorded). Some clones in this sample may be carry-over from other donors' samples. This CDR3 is CASSQGQVYNEQFF. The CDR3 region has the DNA TGTGCCAGCAGCCAAGGACAGGTCTACAATGAGCAGTTCTTC.